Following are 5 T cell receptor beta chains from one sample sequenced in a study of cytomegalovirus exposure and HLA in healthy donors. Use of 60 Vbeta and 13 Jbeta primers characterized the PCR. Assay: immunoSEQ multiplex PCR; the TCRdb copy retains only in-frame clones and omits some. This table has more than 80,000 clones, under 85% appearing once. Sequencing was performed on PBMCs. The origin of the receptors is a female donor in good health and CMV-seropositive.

CDR3 residues: CASRTPGQGREKLFF. In nucleotides, the CDR3 is TGTGCCAGTAGGACCCCGGGACAGGGCCGGGAAAAACTGTTTTTT. V usage is TRBV19 and J usage is TRBJ1-4; 9 bases match TRBD1. Trimming at V came to 6 bases and at J to 8 bases, leaving 10 bases not matched to a gene. Looked up from germline, CDR1 is LNHDA and CDR2 is SQIVND (reference sequence). The length of the CDR3 is 15 residues.

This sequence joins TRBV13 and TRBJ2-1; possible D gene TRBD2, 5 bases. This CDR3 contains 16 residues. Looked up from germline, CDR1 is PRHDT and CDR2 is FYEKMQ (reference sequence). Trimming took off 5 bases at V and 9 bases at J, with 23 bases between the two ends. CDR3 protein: CASSPVLATPPSEQFF. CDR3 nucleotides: TGTGCCAGCAGCCCAGTCCTAGCCACTCCCCCGAGTGAGCAGTTCTTC.

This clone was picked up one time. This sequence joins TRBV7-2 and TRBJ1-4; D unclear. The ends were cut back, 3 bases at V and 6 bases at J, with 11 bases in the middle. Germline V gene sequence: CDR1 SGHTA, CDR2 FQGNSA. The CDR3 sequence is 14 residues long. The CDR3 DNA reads TGTGCCAGCAGCTTTTCTCACGGTGATGAAAAACTGTTTTTT. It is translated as CASSFSHGDEKLFF. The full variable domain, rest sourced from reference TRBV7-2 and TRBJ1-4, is GAGVSQSPSNKVTEKGKDVELRCDPISGHTALYWYRQSLGQGLEFLIYFQGNSAPDKSGLPSDRFSAERTGGSVSTLTIQRTQQEDSAVYLCASSFSHGDEKLFFGSGTQLSVL.

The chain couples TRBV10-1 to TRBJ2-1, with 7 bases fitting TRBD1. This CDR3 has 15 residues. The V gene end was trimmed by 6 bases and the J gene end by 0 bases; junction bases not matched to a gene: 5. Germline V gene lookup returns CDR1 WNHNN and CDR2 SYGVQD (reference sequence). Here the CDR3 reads CASSPRGTSYNEQFF. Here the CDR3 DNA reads TGCGCCAGCAGCCCCAGGGGGACCTCCTACAATGAGCAGTTCTTC.

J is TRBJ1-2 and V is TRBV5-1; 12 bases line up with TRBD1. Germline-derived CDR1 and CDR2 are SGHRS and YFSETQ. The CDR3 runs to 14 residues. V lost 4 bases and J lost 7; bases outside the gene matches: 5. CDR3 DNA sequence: TGCGCCAGCAGCCCGGGACAGGGGGCGGGTGGCTACACCTTC. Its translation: CASSPGQGAGGYTF.